The present T cell receptor (beta chain) was sequenced within a study of CD8 T cells in ankylosing spondylitis. TCRdb re-called the 5' RACE reads with MiXCR, one entry per CDR3 protein. The sample holds 250,000 or so distinct CDR3 sequences, about 18% seen once. The V gene lost 6 bases and the J gene lost 7 bases, with 22 bases spanning the gap. CDR3 size: 15 residues. The V gene's germline CDR1 is MDHEN and CDR2 SYDVKM. Sequencing input: blood, either unsorted or a sorted T cell fraction (not recorded which). The V and J genes are TRBV28 and TRBJ2-7; D perhaps matches TRBD2 (7 bases). This receptor was obtained from a male donor with ankylosing spondylitis or in good health (not recorded which). The CDR3 here is CASSYPVGGLGEQYF. The DNA of the CDR3 is TGTGCCAGCAGCTACCCTGTGGGGGGGCTGGGGGAGCAGTACTTC.